These 21 T cell receptor beta chains were sequenced from one sample in a study of CD8 T cells in ankylosing spondylitis. TCRdb reanalysed the 5' RACE reads using MiXCR and keeps one entry per CDR3 protein. The sample includes some 120,000 distinct CDR3 sequences, 6% to 8.5% of them seen just once. Sequencing was done on a sample of blood, either unsorted or a sorted T cell fraction (not recorded which). These receptors were collected from a male donor with ankylosing spondylitis or in good health (not recorded which).

Many counts were recorded for this clonotype. The V gene is TRBV19, the J gene TRBJ1-1; 9 bases are a match to TRBD1. Germline V gene lookup returns CDR1 LNHDA and CDR2 SQIVND (reference sequence). Trimming took 5 bases from V and 5 from J; bases not matched to a gene: 9. The CDR3 loop spans 15 amino acids. The DNA of the CDR3 is TGTGCCAGTAGTCCGGCACAGGGGGCAAGAACTGAAGCTTTCTTT. It translates to CASSPAQGARTEAFF.

The sample holds many counts of this clonotype. The chain is built from TRBV7-2 and TRBJ2-1; maybe TRBD2 (6 bases). The CDR3 has 16 amino acids. V lost 1 base and J lost 7, with 17 bases in between. Germline CDR1 reads SGHTA; CDR2 reads FQGNSA. CDR3 DNA sequence: TGTGCCAGCAGCTTAGGTAGGGTAAGCGGGTTGAATGAGCAGTTCTTC. Amino acids: CASSLGRVSGLNEQFF.

This clonotype was found many times. The chain is built from TRBV10-3 and TRBJ2-3, with D possibly being TRBD2 (5 bases). The ends were cut back, 10 bases at V and 5 bases at J, with 19 bases in the middle. The CDR3 consists of 14 residues. Germline V gene lookup returns CDR1 ENHRY and CDR2 SYGVKD. CDR3 residues: CATTAGLSVDTQYF. In DNA form, the CDR3 reads TGTGCCACCACCGCTGGACTTTCCGTAGATACGCAGTATTTT.

This clonotype was detected many times. The V call is TRBV5-1, the J call TRBJ2-3, with 8 bases identical to TRBD2. Germline values: CDR1 SGHRS, CDR2 YFSETQ. The CDR3 is 14 residues long. J gave up 5 bases and V 5 bases, and 7 bases lay outside the gene matches. The CDR3 sequence is CASSLSGKGDTQYF. CDR3 coding DNA: TGCGCCAGCAGTCTTAGCGGGAAAGGAGATACGCAGTATTTT.

At least ten counts were recorded for this clonotype. The genes are TRBV27 and TRBJ2-2; perhaps D is TRBD1 or TRBD2 (5 bases each). CDR1 is MNHEY and CDR2 is SMNVEV in the germline V gene (reference sequence). CDR3 length: 16 amino acids. The V end lost 0 bases, the J end lost 5 bases, and 13 bases lay between the germline ends. The CDR3 is CASSLSGVTRTGELFF. CDR3 sequence (DNA): TGTGCCAGCAGTTTATCGGGGGTGACCCGAACCGGGGAGCTGTTTTTT.

V gene TRBV20-1 combines with J gene TRBJ2-1; no reliable D call. Germline values: CDR1 DFQATT, CDR2 SNEGSKA (reference sequence). V gave up 5 bases and J gave up 5 bases, with 7 bases separating them. The CDR3 length is 11 residues. CDR3 nucleotides: TGCAGTGCTCCCCATAACAATGAGCAGTTCTTC. Its translation: CSAPHNNEQFF.

This clonotype appeared a few times. The chain uses TRBV20-1 and TRBJ2-1; D may be TRBD2 (6 bases). V was cut by 0 bases and J by 0 bases, with 15 bases left in between. Germline loops: CDR1 DFQATT, CDR2 SNEGSKA (reference sequence). The CDR3 totals 17 residues. The CDR3 sequence is CSARDGGPGSSYNEQFF. CDR3 sequence (DNA): TGCAGTGCTAGAGATGGCGGCCCCGGGAGCTCCTACAATGAGCAGTTCTTC.

This clonotype was seen many times. The chain couples TRBV29-1 to TRBJ2-7; 8 nucleotides match TRBD2. Per germline, CDR1 SQVTM and CDR2 ANQGSEA. V dropped 4 bases and J dropped 1; count of bases not matched to a gene: 12. The CDR3 is made up of 16 amino acids. The CDR3 loop is CSVGGASERESYEQYF. The CDR3 DNA is TGCAGCGTTGGAGGGGCCTCGGAGCGGGAGTCCTACGAGCAGTACTTC.

This clonotype was counted at least ten times. The chain has TRBV20-1 and TRBJ1-3, with D hard to call. CDR3 length: 11 amino acids. CDR1 DFQATT and CDR2 SNEGSKA come from the germline V gene (reference sequence). CDR3 nucleotide sequence: TGCAGCACTGACTCTGGAAACACCATATATTTT. Protein product: CSTDSGNTIYF.

This clonotype occurred many times. The CDR3 loop reads CASSPRGQGEAGANVLTF. The DNA of the CDR3 is TGCGCCAGCAGCCCCAGAGGACAGGGAGAGGCTGGGGCCAACGTCCTGACTTTC. The chain employs TRBV5-1 and TRBJ2-6, with 8 bases that match TRBD1. V trimming: 4 bases; J trimming: 2 bases; junction bases outside the gene matches: 11. The CDR3 has 18 residues. Germline CDR1 and CDR2: SGHRS and YFSETQ. Variable domain in full (rest from reference TRBV5-1 and TRBJ2-6): KAGVTQTPRYLIKTRGQQVTLSCSPISGHRSVSWYQQTPGQGLQFLFEYFSETQRNKGNFPGRFSGRQFSNSRSEMNVSTLELGDSALYLCASSPRGQGEAGANVLTFGAGSRLTVL.

The table lists this clonotype with many counts. The CDR3 nucleotides read TGTGCCAGCAGCTTAGTAAGCGGAGCGGGGTACAATGAGCAGTTCTTC. Translated, it gives CASSLVSGAGYNEQFF. The rearrangement uses TRBV7-2 and TRBJ2-1; 7 positions match TRBD2. This CDR3 has 16 amino acids. Germline V gene sequence: CDR1 SGHTA, CDR2 FQGNSA. V gave up 1 base and J gave up 4 bases; unmatched junction bases: 7.

In this sample, this clonotype turned up many times. The V and J genes are TRBV20-1 and TRBJ2-1; tentative D call: TRBD2 (5 bases). The CDR3 extends over 14 amino acids. Germline V lookup: CDR1 DFQATT, CDR2 SNEGSKA (reference sequence). Trimming removed 0 bases at V and 10 bases at J, with 16 bases between. The CDR3 loop is CSARDLSRLKEQFF. The CDR3 DNA follows: TGCAGTGCTAGAGATCTAAGTAGACTAAAGGAGCAGTTCTTC.

This rearrangement joins TRBV28 to TRBJ1-6; a weak D match, TRBD1 (6 bases). Germline V CDR1 and CDR2: MDHEN, SYDVKM. The V end was cut by 2 bases, the J end by 8 bases, with 13 bases between. The CDR3 is 15 residues long. DNA for the CDR3: TGTGCCAGCAGTTTAAGGGGGGCAGGGCATTCACCCCTCCACTTT. Translated: CASSLRGAGHSPLHF.

Ten or more counts support this clonotype. The chain carries TRBV5-6 and TRBJ2-3; the D is unclear. The CDR3 loop spans 12 amino acids. Trimming removed 2 bases from V and 3 bases from J, with 4 bases in between. The germline V gene encodes CDR1 SGHDT and CDR2 YYEEEE. This CDR3 is CASSLFTDTQYF. CDR3 nucleotide sequence: TGTGCCAGCAGCTTATTTACAGATACGCAGTATTTT.

V gene TRBV7-9 combines with J gene TRBJ2-1, with 7 nucleotides matching TRBD1. The CDR3 spans 12 residues. J was trimmed by 8 bases and V by 5 bases; bases with no gene match: 3. Germline CDR1 is SEHNR and CDR2 is FQNEAQ (reference sequence). This CDR3 reads CASSQTGDEQFF. Written as DNA, the CDR3 is TGTGCCAGCAGCCAAACAGGGGATGAGCAGTTCTTC.

This clonotype was seen ten or more times. This chain connects TRBV4-1 to TRBJ2-3; TRBD2 matches 7 bases. V was clipped by 3 bases and J by 0 bases; unmatched bases: 9. This CDR3 has 17 residues. Germline V gene sequence: CDR1 MGHRA, CDR2 YSYEKL. DNA for the CDR3: TGCGCCAGCAGCCAGCTAGCGGAGTACTCTAGCACAGATACGCAGTATTTT. It encodes CASSQLAEYSSTDTQYF.

Many counts were recorded for this clonotype. The chain joins TRBV5-1 to TRBJ2-1; D call uncertain. This CDR3 spans 15 amino acids. Trimming left V 1 base short and J 1 base short, with 9 bases between. Germline assignment: CDR1 SGHRS and CDR2 YFSETQ. CDR3 DNA: TGCGCCAGCAGCTTGATTAGGGAATCCTACAATGAGCAGTTCTTC. As protein: CASSLIRESYNEQFF.

This clonotype was recorded many times. The V call is TRBV7-3, the J call TRBJ1-1; D is ambiguous. The ends were cut back, 2 bases at V and 8 bases at J, with 12 bases in the middle. The CDR3 covers 13 residues. Germline CDR1 and CDR2: SGHTA and FQGTGA. CDR3 bases: TGTGCCAGCAGCTTAGGTTGGCGGGAAGAAGCTTTCTTT. As protein: CASSLGWREEAFF.

This clonotype was counted at least ten times. The rearrangement links TRBV7-9 to TRBJ1-2, with TRBD1 as a possible D gene (5 bases). CDR3 length: 14 amino acids. Trimming stripped 5 bases from V and 4 bases from J, with 14 bases between. The germline V gene has CDR1 SEHNR and CDR2 FQNEAQ (reference sequence). The CDR3 bases are TGTGCCAGCAGCGTGGAGTCAGGGACCTATGGCTACACCTTC. It is translated as CASSVESGTYGYTF.

The rearrangement joins TRBV9 to TRBJ2-7; the match to TRBD2 covers 7 bases. In germline, CDR1 is SGDLS, CDR2 YYNGEE. V trimming: 3 bases; J trimming: 5 bases; junction bases outside the gene matches: 8. The CDR3 is 14 amino acids. The CDR3 region has the DNA TGTGCCAGCAGCGGCTCCCGCGGGAGAGACGAGCAGTACTTC. It is translated as CASSGSRGRDEQYF.

About this clonotype itself: One end of the junction fails to match germline, which may point to a read error. Here the CDR3 reads CASSLEGGGSPLQF. CDR3 bases: TGCGCCAGCAGCTTGGAGGGGGGCGGCTCACCCCTCCAGTTT. J is TRBJ1-6 and V is TRBV5-1; possible D gene TRBD1, 6 bases. Germline V gene lookup returns CDR1 SGHRS and CDR2 YFSETQ. The CDR3 is 14 amino acids.